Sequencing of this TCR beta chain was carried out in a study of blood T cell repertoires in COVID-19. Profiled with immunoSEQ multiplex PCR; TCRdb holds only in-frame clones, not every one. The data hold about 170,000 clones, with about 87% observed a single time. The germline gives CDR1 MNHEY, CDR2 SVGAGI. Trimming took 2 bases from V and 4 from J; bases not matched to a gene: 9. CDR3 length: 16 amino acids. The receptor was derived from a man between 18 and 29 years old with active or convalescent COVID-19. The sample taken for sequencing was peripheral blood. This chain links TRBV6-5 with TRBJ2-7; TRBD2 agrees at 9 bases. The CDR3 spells CASSYQSASGTYEQYF. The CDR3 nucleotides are TGTGCCAGCAGTTACCAGTCGGCTAGCGGGACTTACGAGCAGTACTTC.